These T cell receptor beta chains were read from a single sample in a study of beta chain features in type 1 diabetes. Clones were sequenced by immunoSEQ multiplex PCR, and TCRdb holds only the in-frame ones, with some missing. This sample has 250,000 or so clones; around 68% occur once, and the top ten carry around 0.05%. The sample taken for sequencing was naive CD4+ T cells from blood. The receptors were gathered from a man aged 25 to 40 in good health. The conserved cysteine and the conserved F or W are not part of the CDR3 here. Each record gives: V gene, CDR3 protein.

>TRBV27
ASSFFKGGGELF
>TRBV9
ASSVDPGYNEQF
>TRBV9
ASSVGDKDQPQH
>TRBV25-1
ASSEFRQGRETQY
>TRBV30
AWSIGTSGTQETQY
>TRBV29-1
SVQTGVEAF
>TRBV5-4
ASSLRGGANNEQF
>TRBV4-1
ASSRPGATNEKLF
>TRBV7-2
ASSAWTSNNEQF
>TRBV27
ASKRPSSNIQY
>TRBV20-1
SVDSGETQY
>TRBV5-1
ASSLQAGAYNEQF
>TRBV29-1
SVSNNEQF
>TRBV11-2
ASSLLATPIKKY
>TRBV7-2
ASSQFKDRAPEQY